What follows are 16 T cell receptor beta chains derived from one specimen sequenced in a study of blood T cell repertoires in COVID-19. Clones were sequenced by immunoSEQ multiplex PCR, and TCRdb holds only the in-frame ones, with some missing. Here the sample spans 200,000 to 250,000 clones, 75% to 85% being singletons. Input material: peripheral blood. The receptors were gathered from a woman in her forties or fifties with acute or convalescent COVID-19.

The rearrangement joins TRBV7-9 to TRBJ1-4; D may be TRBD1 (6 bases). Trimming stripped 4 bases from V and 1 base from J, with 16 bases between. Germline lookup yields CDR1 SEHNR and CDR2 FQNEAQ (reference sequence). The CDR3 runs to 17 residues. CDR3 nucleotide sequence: TGTGCCAGCAGCTCCCCGCCAGGGGACCAAACTAATGAAAAACTGTTTTTT. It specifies CASSSPPGDQTNEKLFF.

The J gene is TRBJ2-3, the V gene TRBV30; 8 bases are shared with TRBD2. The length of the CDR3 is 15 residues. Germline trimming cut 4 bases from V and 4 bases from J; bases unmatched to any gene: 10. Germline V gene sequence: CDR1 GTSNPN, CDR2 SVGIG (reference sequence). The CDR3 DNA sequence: TGTGCCTGGACTTTGAGCGGGAGACCGGCAGATACGCAGTATTTT. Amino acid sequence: CAWTLSGRPADTQYF.

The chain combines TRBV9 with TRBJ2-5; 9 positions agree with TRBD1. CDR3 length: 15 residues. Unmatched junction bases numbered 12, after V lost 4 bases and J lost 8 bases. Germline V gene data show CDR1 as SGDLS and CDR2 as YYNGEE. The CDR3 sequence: CASSTRTGARATQYF. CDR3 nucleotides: TGTGCCAGCAGCACCCGGACAGGGGCCCGTGCTACCCAGTACTTC.

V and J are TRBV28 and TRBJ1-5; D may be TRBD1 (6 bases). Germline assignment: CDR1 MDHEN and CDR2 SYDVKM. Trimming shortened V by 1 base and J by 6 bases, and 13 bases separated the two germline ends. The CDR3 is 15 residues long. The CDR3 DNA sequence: TGTGCCAGCAGTTTATTGACAGGTTGGGGTCAGCCCCAGCATTTT. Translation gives CASSLLTGWGQPQHF.

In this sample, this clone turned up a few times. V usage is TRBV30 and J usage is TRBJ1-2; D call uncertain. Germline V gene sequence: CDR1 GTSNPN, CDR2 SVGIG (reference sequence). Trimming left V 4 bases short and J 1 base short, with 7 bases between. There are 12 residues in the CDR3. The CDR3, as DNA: TGTGCCTGGACAGGAAATAACTATGGCTACACCTTC. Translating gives CAWTGNNYGYTF.

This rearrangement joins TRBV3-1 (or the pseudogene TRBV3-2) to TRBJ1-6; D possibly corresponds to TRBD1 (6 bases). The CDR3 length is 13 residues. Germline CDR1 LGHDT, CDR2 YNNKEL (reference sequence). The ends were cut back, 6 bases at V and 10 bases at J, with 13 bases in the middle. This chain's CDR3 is CASRREGQSPLHF. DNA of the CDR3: TGTGCCAGCAGGAGGGAGGGACAATCACCCCTCCACTTT.

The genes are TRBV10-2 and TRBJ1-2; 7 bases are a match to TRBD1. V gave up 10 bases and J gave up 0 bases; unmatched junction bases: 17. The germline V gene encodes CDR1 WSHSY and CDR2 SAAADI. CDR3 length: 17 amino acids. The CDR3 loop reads CATRGQVPKNANYGYTF. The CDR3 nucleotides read TGCGCCACCAGAGGACAGGTCCCGAAAAACGCTAACTATGGCTACACCTTC.

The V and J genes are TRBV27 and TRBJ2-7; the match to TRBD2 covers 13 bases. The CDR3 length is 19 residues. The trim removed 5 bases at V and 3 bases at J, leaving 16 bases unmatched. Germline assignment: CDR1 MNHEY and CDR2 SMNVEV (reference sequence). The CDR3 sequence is CASSPGTGRTSGSIYEQYF. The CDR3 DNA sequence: TGTGCCAGCAGTCCCGGGACGGGGCGGACTAGCGGGAGTATCTACGAGCAGTACTTC.

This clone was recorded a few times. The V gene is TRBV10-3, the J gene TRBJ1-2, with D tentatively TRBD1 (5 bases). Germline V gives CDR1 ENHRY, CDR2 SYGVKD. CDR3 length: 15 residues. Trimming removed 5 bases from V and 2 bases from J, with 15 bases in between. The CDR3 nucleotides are TGTGCCATCAGTCCCGGGCCTCAGGGCAACTATGGCTACACCTTC. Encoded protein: CAISPGPQGNYGYTF.

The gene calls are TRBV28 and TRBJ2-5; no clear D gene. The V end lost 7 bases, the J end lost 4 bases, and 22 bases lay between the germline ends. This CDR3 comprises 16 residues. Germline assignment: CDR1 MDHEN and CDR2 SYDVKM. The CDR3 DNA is TGTGCCAGCATGAGGATGGATCCCATTTCTCCAGAGACCCAGTACTTC. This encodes CASMRMDPISPETQYF.

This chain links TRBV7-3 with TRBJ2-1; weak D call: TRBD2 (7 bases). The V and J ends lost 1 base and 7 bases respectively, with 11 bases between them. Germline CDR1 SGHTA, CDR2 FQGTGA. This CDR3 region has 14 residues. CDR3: CASSLSGGGNEQFF. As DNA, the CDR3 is TGTGCCAGCAGCTTAAGCGGGGGCGGGAATGAGCAGTTCTTC.

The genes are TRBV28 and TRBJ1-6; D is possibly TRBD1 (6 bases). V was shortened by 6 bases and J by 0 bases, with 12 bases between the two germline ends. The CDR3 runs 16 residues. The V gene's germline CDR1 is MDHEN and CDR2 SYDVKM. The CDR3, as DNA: TGTGCCAGCAGCCAGGGGATACCCTCCTATAATTCACCCCTCCACTTT. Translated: CASSQGIPSYNSPLHF.

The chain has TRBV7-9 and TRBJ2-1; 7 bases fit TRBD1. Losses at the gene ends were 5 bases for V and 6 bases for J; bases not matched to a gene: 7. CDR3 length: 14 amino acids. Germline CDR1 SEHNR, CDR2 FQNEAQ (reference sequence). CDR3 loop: CASSTKTGVNEQFF. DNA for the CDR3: TGTGCCAGCAGCACAAAAACAGGGGTCAATGAGCAGTTCTTC.

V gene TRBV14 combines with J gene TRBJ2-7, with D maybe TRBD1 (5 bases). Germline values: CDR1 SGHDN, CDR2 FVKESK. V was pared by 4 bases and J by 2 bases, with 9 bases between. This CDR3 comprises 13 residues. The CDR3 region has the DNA TGTGCCAGCAGCCTGGTAGGGGCCTACGAGCAGTACTTC. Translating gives CASSLVGAYEQYF.

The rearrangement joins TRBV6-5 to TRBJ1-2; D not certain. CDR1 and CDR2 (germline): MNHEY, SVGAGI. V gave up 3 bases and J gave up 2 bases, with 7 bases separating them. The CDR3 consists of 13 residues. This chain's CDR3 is CASSYERNYGYTF. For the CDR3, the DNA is TGTGCCAGCAGTTATGAACGGAACTATGGCTACACCTTC.

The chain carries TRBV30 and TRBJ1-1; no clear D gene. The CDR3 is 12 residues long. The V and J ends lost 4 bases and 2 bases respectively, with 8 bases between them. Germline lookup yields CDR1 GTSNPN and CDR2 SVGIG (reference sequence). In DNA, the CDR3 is TGTGCCTGGACTGGCCTTAACACTGAAGCTTTCTTT. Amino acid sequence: CAWTGLNTEAFF.